This entry lists 16 T cell receptor beta chains sequenced from one sample in a study of resident and recirculating memory T cells in vitiligo. The data were produced by immunoSEQ multiplex PCR, yet TCRdb's version contains in-frame clones alone and is incomplete. The table shows 70,000 to 95,000 clones, with about 91% occurring only once. Material for sequencing was blood. The source of these receptors is a male donor with vitiligo.

The genes are TRBV19 and TRBJ2-7, with 7 bases aligning to TRBD1. After removal of 5 bases from V and 6 bases from J, the junction contained 22 bases not matched to a gene. There are 18 residues in the CDR3. Germline-derived CDR1 and CDR2 are LNHDA and SQIVND (reference sequence). CDR3 in amino acids: CASSARGNYRGRAIEQYF. The CDR3 region has the DNA TGTGCCAGTAGTGCCCGCGGAAACTACAGGGGCCGAGCGATCGAGCAGTACTTC. Full variable domain (remainder filled in from reference TRBV19 and TRBJ2-7): DGGITQSPKYLFRKEGQNVTLSCEQNLNHDAMYWYRQDPGQGLRLIYYSQIVNDFQKGDIAEGYSVSREKKESFPLTVTSAQKNPTAFYLCASSARGNYRGRAIEQYFGPGTRLTVT.

The rearrangement joins TRBV5-5 to TRBJ1-1; 8 bases agree with TRBD1. Germline CDR1 and CDR2: SGHKS and YYEKEE (reference sequence). V was clipped by 4 bases and J by 1 base; unmatched bases: 6. The CDR3 loop spans 15 amino acids. The CDR3 loop reads CASSPGQGSNTEAFF. The CDR3 nucleotides read TGTGCCAGCAGCCCAGGACAGGGATCGAACACTGAAGCTTTCTTT.

The genes are TRBV9 and TRBJ1-4; TRBD1 might be the D (6 bases). V dropped 4 bases and J dropped 7 bases, with 17 bases sitting between them. This CDR3 spans 15 amino acids. The germline V gene encodes CDR1 SGDLS and CDR2 YYNGEE. The CDR3 is CASSSPGGAGEKLFF. The CDR3 DNA sequence: TGTGCCAGCAGCTCCCCCGGGGGGGCAGGTGAAAAACTGTTTTTT.

This clone counts as medium-sized (0.01 to 0.1%). The chain couples TRBV6-4 to TRBJ2-3, with 7 bases that match TRBD1. Germline values: CDR1 MRHNA, CDR2 SNTAGT. The V and J ends lost 3 bases and 2 bases, in that order; junction bases with no gene match: 5. The CDR3 is 15 residues long. In DNA, the CDR3 is TGTGCCAGCAGTGAAAGCGACAGGGCCACAGATACGCAGTATTTT. It encodes CASSESDRATDTQYF.

CDR3 in amino acids: CASSSNTDTQYF. CDR3 nucleotide sequence: TGTGCCAGCAGTTCAAACACAGATACGCAGTATTTT. The V and J genes are TRBV27 and TRBJ2-3; D gene uncertain. V was cut by 4 bases and J by 2 bases, with 4 bases left in between. Germline CDR1 MNHEY, CDR2 SMNVEV (reference sequence). This CDR3 comprises 12 residues.

V gene TRBV25-1 combines with J gene TRBJ2-7; possible D gene TRBD1, 6 bases. CDR1 is MGHDK and CDR2 is SYGVNS in the germline V gene. V dropped 2 bases and J dropped 3 bases, with 11 bases sitting between them. The CDR3 totals 14 residues. CDR3 nucleotide sequence: TGTGCCAGCAGTGAAGGGACACCTATCTACGAGCAGTACTTC. It translates to CASSEGTPIYEQYF.

V gene TRBV6-5 combines with J gene TRBJ2-7; 10 bases line up with TRBD2. This CDR3 contains 16 residues. V lost 4 bases, J lost 6 bases, and 12 bases stayed unmatched. Germline V gene sequence: CDR1 MNHEY, CDR2 SVGAGI. CDR3 loop: CASSSSLSSGSSEQYF. CDR3 nucleotides: TGTGCCAGCAGTTCTTCCCTTTCTAGCGGGAGTAGCGAGCAGTACTTC.

The J gene is TRBJ2-1, the V gene TRBV5-1; possibly TRBD2 for D (6 bases). CDR1 SGHRS and CDR2 YFSETQ come from the germline V gene. V lost 4 bases to trimming and J lost 2 bases, with 13 bases between them. CDR3 length: 15 residues. The CDR3 DNA follows: TGCGCCAGCAGCCCCTACGGAGGGACCTACAATGAGCAGTTCTTC. Its translation: CASSPYGGTYNEQFF. The variable domain in full, completed from reference TRBV5-1 and TRBJ2-1, reads KAGVTQTPRYLIKTRGQQVTLSCSPISGHRSVSWYQQTPGQGLQFLFEYFSETQRNKGNFPGRFSGRQFSNSRSEMNVSTLELGDSALYLCASSPYGGTYNEQFFGPGTRLTVL.

This clone appeared once. V is TRBV28 and J is TRBJ2-7; 7 bases map to TRBD2. The germline V gene encodes CDR1 MDHEN and CDR2 SYDVKM. The CDR3 is 13 amino acids. Trimming cost V 4 bases and J 3 bases; bases outside gene matches: 3. In DNA, the CDR3 is TGTGCCAGCAGTTGGGGAGGGGACTACGAGCAGTACTTC. It codes for CASSWGGDYEQYF.

This chain connects TRBV6-5 to TRBJ2-1, with D possibly matching TRBD2 (5 bases). The germline V gene encodes CDR1 MNHEY and CDR2 SVGAGI. The CDR3 runs to 14 residues. The V and J ends lost 0 bases and 4 bases respectively, with 7 bases between them. CDR3 coding DNA: TGTGCCAGCAGTTACTCAGACTATTACAATGAGCAGTTCTTC. It encodes CASSYSDYYNEQFF.

J is TRBJ2-7 and V is TRBV28, with a possible D match to TRBD2 (6 bases). Trimming pared 5 bases from V and 0 bases from J, leaving 17 bases between. From germline, CDR1 is MDHEN and CDR2 SYDVKM. This CDR3 region has 16 residues. The CDR3 loop is CASSLPWGRSSYEQYF. The CDR3 coding sequence is TGTGCCAGCAGTCTACCTTGGGGGAGGAGCTCCTACGAGCAGTACTTC.

J is TRBJ2-1 and V is TRBV2; 7 bases line up with TRBD1. The germline CDR1 and CDR2 sequences are SNHLY and FYNNEI. This CDR3 region has 15 residues. V was pared by 6 bases and J by 8 bases, with 13 bases of the junction left unmatched. Here the CDR3 DNA reads TGTGCCAGCAGCGCCAGGGGGTTGTCATTAGATGAGCAGTTCTTC. This sequence encodes CASSARGLSLDEQFF.

The chain links TRBV5-1 to TRBJ2-1; the match to TRBD1 covers 7 bases. The CDR3 totals 17 residues. Germline loops: CDR1 SGHRS, CDR2 YFSETQ. Germline trimming cut 6 bases from V and 7 bases from J; bases unmatched to any gene: 19. The CDR3 loop is CASTQLPGTASLNEQFF. CDR3 DNA sequence: TGCGCCAGCACCCAACTACCGGGGACAGCGAGCTTAAATGAGCAGTTCTTC. The variable domain in full, completed from reference TRBV5-1 and TRBJ2-1, reads KAGVTQTPRYLIKTRGQQVTLSCSPISGHRSVSWYQQTPGQGLQFLFEYFSETQRNKGNFPGRFSGRQFSNSRSEMNVSTLELGDSALYLCASTQLPGTASLNEQFFGPGTRLTVL.

This clone was seen a few times. The V call is TRBV27, the J call TRBJ2-1; tentatively, D is TRBD2 (6 bases). The ends were cut back, 6 bases at V and 0 bases at J, with 15 bases in the middle. Germline-derived CDR1 and CDR2 are MNHEY and SMNVEV (reference sequence). This CDR3 region has 16 residues. The CDR3 is CASSISGRSSYNEQFF. CDR3 nucleotide sequence: TGTGCCAGCAGCATTAGCGGTAGGAGCTCCTACAATGAGCAGTTCTTC.

The chain links TRBV7-2 to TRBJ2-4; 13 positions agree with TRBD2. Germline-derived CDR1 and CDR2 are SGHTA and FQGNSA. With 2 bases clipped from V and 3 bases from J, the junction kept 10 bases outside the gene matches. The CDR3 sequence is 19 residues long. CDR3 coding DNA: TGTGCCAGCAGCTTATCCGGACTAGCGGGAGACTATGGCAAAAACATTCAGTACTTC. It codes for CASSLSGLAGDYGKNIQYF.

This chain joins TRBV5-8 and TRBJ2-1; 10 positions match TRBD2. This CDR3 spans 15 amino acids. Looked up from germline, CDR1 is SGHTS and CDR2 is YDEGEE. The trim removed 0 bases at V and 9 bases at J, leaving 6 bases unmatched. The CDR3 DNA follows: TGTGCCAGCAGCTTGGGCGGAGCGGGAGGGATTGAGCAGTTCTTC. Translating gives CASSLGGAGGIEQFF. Full variable domain (rest looked up from reference TRBV5-8 and TRBJ2-1): EAGVTQSPTHLIKTRGQQATLRCSPISGHTSVYWYQQALGLGLQFLLWYDEGEERNRGNFPPRFSGRQFPNYSSELNVNALELEDSALYLCASSLGGAGGIEQFFGPGTRLTVL.